The source of this TCR beta chain is a study of T cells in tumors after PD-1 blockade. Looking at the study overall: Excluded were patients with checkpoint blockade, immunosuppressants, or radiotherapy or other anti-cancer therapy within 4 weeks. Mean per blood sample: about 110,000 templates (about 23,000-257,772), 35,000 to 45,000 unique clonotypes. Patients received pembrolizumab 200 mg every 3 weeks or cemiplimab 350 mg every 2 weeks.

Assay used: immunoSEQ multiplex PCR; TCRdb lists only in-frame clones, some missing. The sample gives around 45,000 clones, 79% of which show up once; roughly 17% is in the top ten. Genomic DNA template from tumor biopsies or peripheral blood, about 616 ng to 6,500 ng input. The CDR3 consists of 13 residues. The germline CDR1 and CDR2 sequences are SGHTA and FQGTGA. Trimming took 4 bases from V and 8 from J, leaving 14 bases between them. This clonotype originated in a human donor with basal cell carcinoma. Sequenced here: PBMCs, sampled before anti-PD-1 treatment. The chain employs TRBV7-3 and TRBJ1-1, with TRBD1 as a possible D gene (6 bases). CDR3 residues: CASSSGTPREAFF. CDR3 in DNA: TGTGCCAGCAGCTCGGGGACACCCCGAGAAGCTTTCTTT. The variable domain in full, with the rest retrieved from reference TRBV7-3 and TRBJ1-1, is GAGVSQTPSNKVTEKGKYVELRCDPISGHTALYWYRQSLGQGPEFLIYFQGTGAADDSGLPNDRFFAVRPEGSVSTLKIQRTERGDSAVYLCASSSGTPREAFFGQGTRLTVV.